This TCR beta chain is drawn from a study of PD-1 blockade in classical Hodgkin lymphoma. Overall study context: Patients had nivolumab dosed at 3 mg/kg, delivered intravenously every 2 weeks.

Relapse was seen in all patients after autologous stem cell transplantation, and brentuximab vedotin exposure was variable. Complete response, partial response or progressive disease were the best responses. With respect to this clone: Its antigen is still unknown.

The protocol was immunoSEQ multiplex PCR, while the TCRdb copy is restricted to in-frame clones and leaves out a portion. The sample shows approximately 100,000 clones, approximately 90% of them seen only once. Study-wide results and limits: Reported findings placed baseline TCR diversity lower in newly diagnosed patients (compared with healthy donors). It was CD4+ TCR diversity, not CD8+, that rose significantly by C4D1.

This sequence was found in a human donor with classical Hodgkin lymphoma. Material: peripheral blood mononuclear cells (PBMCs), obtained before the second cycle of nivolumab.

The CDR3 spells CASSVAGTRETQYF. The CDR3 DNA reads TGTGCCAGCAGCGTAGCCGGAACTAGGGAGACCCAGTACTTC. The genes are TRBV9 and TRBJ2-5, with a weak D call TRBD2 (5 bases). The CDR3 consists of 14 residues. Germline-derived CDR1 and CDR2 are SGDLS and YYNGEE. Trimming took 0 bases from V and 5 from J, leaving 11 bases between them.